This entry is about one TCR beta chain. As yet, its antigen is unknown. For the second PCR, which ran for about 7 to 12 cycles, a sample-barcoded 5' primer and a J-beta primer mix were used. TCRdb called the 5' RACE reads again in MiXCR, with one record for every CDR3 protein. The sample lists 1.5 million to 2 million distinct CDR3 sequences, about 49% occurring once. The data were taken from a study of blood T cells in healthy people across ages. Looking at the study overall: About one barcoded beta molecule per two T cells was captured by template switching.

Findings and limits, study-wide: Conclusively comparing naive with antigen-experienced cells was impossible with unsorted PBMCs. Roughly linearly, TCR beta diversity per million T cells fell as age increased. Long-lived donors carried more naive CD4+ cells and greater diversity than aged donors.

The TCR sequence derives from a woman in her thirties or forties in good health. Sequenced: blood.

CDR3 sequence: CASSYTGAEQFF. In nucleotides, the CDR3 is TGTGCCAGCAGTTACACCGGGGCTGAGCAGTTCTTC. This chain links TRBV6-5 with TRBJ2-1, with D perhaps being TRBD1 or TRBD2 (5 bases each). The CDR3 has 12 amino acids. CDR1 is MNHEY and CDR2 is SVGAGI in the germline V gene. V was trimmed by 2 bases and J by 9 bases, leaving 8 bases between them.